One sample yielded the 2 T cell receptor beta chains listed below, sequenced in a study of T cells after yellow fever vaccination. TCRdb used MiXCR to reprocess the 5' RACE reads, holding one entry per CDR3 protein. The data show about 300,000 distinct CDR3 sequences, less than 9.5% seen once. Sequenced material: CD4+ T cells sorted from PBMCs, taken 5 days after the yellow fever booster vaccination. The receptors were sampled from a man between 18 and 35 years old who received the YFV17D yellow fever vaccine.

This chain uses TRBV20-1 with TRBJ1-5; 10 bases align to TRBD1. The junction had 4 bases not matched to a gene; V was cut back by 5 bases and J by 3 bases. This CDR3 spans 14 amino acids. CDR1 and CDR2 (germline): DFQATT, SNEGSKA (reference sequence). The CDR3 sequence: CSASGTGANQPQHF. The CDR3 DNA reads TGCAGTGCTTCCGGGACAGGGGCCAATCAGCCCCAGCATTTT.

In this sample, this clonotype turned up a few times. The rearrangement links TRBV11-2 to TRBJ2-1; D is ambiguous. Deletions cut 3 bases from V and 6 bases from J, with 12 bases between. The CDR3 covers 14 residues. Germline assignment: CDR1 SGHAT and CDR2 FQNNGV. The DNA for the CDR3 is TGTGCCAGCAGCTTGAGTCTCCAGAGCAATGAGCAGTTCTTC. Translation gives CASSLSLQSNEQFF.